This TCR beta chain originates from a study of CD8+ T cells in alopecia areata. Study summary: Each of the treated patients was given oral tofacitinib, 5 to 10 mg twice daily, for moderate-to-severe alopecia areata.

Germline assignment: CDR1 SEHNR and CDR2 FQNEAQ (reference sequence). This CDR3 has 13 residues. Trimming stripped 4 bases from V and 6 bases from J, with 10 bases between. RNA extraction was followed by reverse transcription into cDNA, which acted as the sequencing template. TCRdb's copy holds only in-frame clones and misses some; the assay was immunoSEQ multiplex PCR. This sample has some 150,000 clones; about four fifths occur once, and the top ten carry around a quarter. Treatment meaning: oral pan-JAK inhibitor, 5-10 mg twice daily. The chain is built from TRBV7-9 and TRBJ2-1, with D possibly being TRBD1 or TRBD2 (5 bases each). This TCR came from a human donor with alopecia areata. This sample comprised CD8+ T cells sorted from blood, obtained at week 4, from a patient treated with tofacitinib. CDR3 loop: CASSSGTTNEQFF. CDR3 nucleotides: TGTGCCAGCAGCTCCGGGACGACCAATGAGCAGTTCTTC.